These 21 T cell receptor beta chains share one sample of origin, sequenced in a study of cytomegalovirus exposure and HLA in healthy donors. The study ran its PCR with 60 Vbeta and 13 Jbeta primers. Repertoires were generated with immunoSEQ multiplex PCR, while TCRdb's copy carries only in-frame clones and drops some. The sample carries tens of thousands of clones, around 80% recorded once. Input material: PBMCs. The origin of the receptors is a woman under 30 in good health and CMV-seronegative.

This sequence joins TRBV21-1 and TRBJ2-7; the table names TRBD1, a call not compared with the DNA. TRBV21-1 is labeled a pseudogene. The CDR3 length is 12 residues. CDR3 sequence (DNA): TGTGCCAGCAGCAAGGGGCCCTACGAGCAGTACTTC. Translation: CASSKGPYEQYF.

The chain carries TRBV18 and TRBJ2-7; 7 bases align to TRBD1. V lost 4 bases, J lost 0 bases, and 6 bases stayed unmatched. The CDR3 runs to 15 residues. Germline lookup yields CDR1 KGHSH and CDR2 LQKENI. The CDR3: CASSLTGTDSYEQYF. CDR3 coding DNA: TGTGCCAGCTCACTTACCGGGACAGACTCCTACGAGCAGTACTTC.

V and J are TRBV2 and TRBJ1-5; 8 nucleotides match TRBD1. The CDR3 extends over 14 amino acids. The trim removed 4 bases at V and 5 bases at J, leaving 4 bases unmatched. Per the germline V gene, CDR1 is SNHLY and CDR2 is FYNNEI. This CDR3 is CASSGGTGYQPQHF. In nucleotides, the CDR3 is TGTGCCAGCAGTGGGGGGACAGGTTATCAGCCCCAGCATTTT.

V gene TRBV7-6 combines with J gene TRBJ2-7; 8 bases line up with TRBD1. Germline V gene sequence: CDR1 SGHVS, CDR2 FNYEAQ. This CDR3 contains 13 residues. Unmatched junction bases numbered 3, after V lost 3 bases and J lost 5 bases. CDR3 in DNA: TGTGCCAGCAGCTTCACACAGGGGGACGAGCAGTACTTC. Protein product: CASSFTQGDEQYF.

The chain uses TRBV9 and TRBJ2-3; perhaps TRBD2 as D (5 bases). The CDR3 runs to 15 residues. Germline lookup yields CDR1 SGDLS and CDR2 YYNGEE. V dropped 7 bases and J dropped 2 bases, with 17 bases sitting between them. CDR3 nucleotides: TGTGCCAGCGGACTCTTCGGGGATAACACAGATACGCAGTATTTT. Amino acids: CASGLFGDNTDTQYF. The variable domain in full, completed from reference TRBV9 and TRBJ2-3, reads DSGVTQTPKHLITATGQRVTLRCSPRSGDLSVYWYQQSLDQGLQFLIQYYNGEERAKGNILERFSAQQFPDLHSELNLSSLELGDSALYFCASGLFGDNTDTQYFGPGTRLTVL.

The sample holds one count of this clone. This sequence joins TRBV27 and TRBJ1-4; 10 nucleotides line up with TRBD1. J was trimmed by 8 bases and V by 6 bases; bases with no gene match: 18. Germline V lookup: CDR1 MNHEY, CDR2 SMNVEV (reference sequence). The CDR3 runs to 18 residues. This chain's CDR3 is CASSPRGTGEGKGEKLFF. The CDR3 nucleotides read TGTGCCAGCAGCCCCCGGGGGACAGGGGAGGGAAAGGGAGAAAAACTGTTTTTT. Drawing the rest from reference TRBV27 and TRBJ1-4, the complete variable domain is EAQVTQNPRYLITVTGKKLTVTCSQNMNHEYMSWYRQDPGLGLRQIYYSMNVEVTDKGDVPEGYKVSRKEKRNFPLILESPSPNQTSLYFCASSPRGTGEGKGEKLFFGSGTQLSVL.

J is TRBJ1-2 and V is TRBV13; 7 bases are shared with TRBD1. V dropped 8 bases and J dropped 4; count of bases not matched to a gene: 10. The V gene's germline CDR1 is PRHDT and CDR2 FYEKMQ (reference sequence). There are 14 residues in the CDR3. CDR3 sequence reads: CASQIATGSYGYTF. The CDR3 coding sequence is TGTGCCAGCCAAATCGCGACAGGGTCCTATGGCTACACCTTC. The whole variable domain, remainder taken from reference TRBV13 and TRBJ1-2, is AAGVIQSPRHLIKEKRETATLKCYPIPRHDTVYWYQQGPGQDPQFLISFYEKMQSDKGSIPDRFSAQQFSDYHSELNMSSLELGDSALYFCASQIATGSYGYTFGSGTRLTVV.

The J gene is TRBJ2-7, the V gene TRBV28, with D uncertain. Trimming shortened V by 5 bases and J by 1 base, and 18 bases separated the two germline ends. Per the germline V gene, CDR1 is MDHEN and CDR2 is SYDVKM. This CDR3 contains 16 residues. The CDR3 here is CASSRVEADFSYEQYF. The CDR3 DNA is TGTGCCAGCAGTCGCGTCGAGGCAGACTTTTCCTACGAGCAGTACTTC.

The chain carries TRBV30 and TRBJ2-7; TRBD1 aligns across 7 bases. V lost 4 bases to trimming and J lost 3 bases; unmatched junction nucleotides: 18. Germline CDR1 GTSNPN, CDR2 SVGIG (reference sequence). CDR3 length: 17 amino acids. Here the CDR3 DNA reads TGTGCCTGGAAGAAAGGTCAGGAAGACAGGGCCCACTACGAGCAGTACTTC. Protein: CAWKKGQEDRAHYEQYF.

This clone has just one count. The rearrangement links TRBV4-1 to TRBJ2-5, with D tentatively TRBD2 (6 bases). This CDR3 contains 14 residues. Looked up from germline, CDR1 is MGHRA and CDR2 is YSYEKL. Trimming cost V 6 bases and J 5 bases, with 16 bases left between them. CDR3 sequence reads: CASRSLAGEETQYF. In nucleotides, the CDR3 is TGCGCCAGCAGGTCACTAGCCGGGGAGGAGACCCAGTACTTC.

The chain combines TRBV7-2 with TRBJ2-2; 10 bases map to TRBD2. V lost 4 bases to trimming and J lost 8 bases; unmatched junction nucleotides: 10. CDR1 is SGHTA, CDR2 FQGNSA, per germline. The CDR3 length is 16 residues. The CDR3 sequence: CASSSPSGGARGELFF. CDR3 nucleotides: TGTGCCAGCAGCTCACCGAGCGGGGGGGCTAGGGGGGAGCTGTTTTTT.

J is TRBJ2-5 and V is TRBV2, with 11 bases matching TRBD2. Germline values: CDR1 SNHLY, CDR2 FYNNEI. This CDR3 spans 13 amino acids. The V and J ends lost 10 bases and 3 bases, in that order; junction bases with no gene match: 4. The CDR3 DNA reads TGTGCCATCAAACTAGCGGGAGAAGAGACCCAGTACTTC. Translation gives CAIKLAGEETQYF. The full variable domain, with the rest looked up from reference TRBV2 and TRBJ2-5, is EPEVTQTPSHQVTQMGQEVILRCVPISNHLYFYWYRQILGQKVEFLVSFYNNEISEKSEIFDDQFSVERPDGSNFTLKIRSTKLEDSAMYFCAIKLAGEETQYFGPGTRLLVL.

This rearrangement joins TRBV5-1 to TRBJ1-2; maybe TRBD1 (6 bases). The germline V gene has CDR1 SGHRS and CDR2 YFSETQ. CDR3 length: 14 residues. Trimming shortened V by 4 bases and J by 4 bases, and 14 bases separated the two germline ends. CDR3 residues: CASSRNTGPYGYTF. The DNA of the CDR3 is TGCGCCAGCAGCAGGAACACAGGGCCCTATGGCTACACCTTC.

This sequence joins TRBV7-2 and TRBJ2-1, with 9 bases lining up with TRBD1. Trimming cost V 2 bases and J 7 bases; bases outside gene matches: 9. The CDR3 runs 16 residues. Germline V lookup: CDR1 SGHTA, CDR2 FQGNSA. For the CDR3, the DNA is TGTGCCAGCAGCTTAATTAGGGGACAGGGTATGAATGAGCAGTTCTTC. Translation: CASSLIRGQGMNEQFF.

The chain uses TRBV4-3 and TRBJ2-1, with D possibly matching TRBD1 (6 bases). This CDR3 is 15 amino acids long. Trimming removed 1 base from V and 8 bases from J, with 15 bases in between. The germline V gene encodes CDR1 LGHNA and CDR2 YSLEER. The CDR3 bases are TGCGCCAGCAGCCAAGTAACTCCCAGGGGCGATGAGCAGTTCTTC. Protein: CASSQVTPRGDEQFF.

As for this clone: A read error may produce the germline difference seen at one junction end. The rearrangement links TRBV19 to TRBJ1-2; D is unresolved. This CDR3 has 13 amino acids. Germline loops: CDR1 LNHDA, CDR2 SQIVND (reference sequence). Here the CDR3 reads CASSMREGYGYPF. CDR3 DNA sequence: TGTGCCAGTAGTATGAGGGAGGGCTATGGCTACCCCTTC.

This rearrangement joins TRBV28 to TRBJ2-3; a possible D gene is TRBD2 (6 bases). CDR1 and CDR2 from the germline V gene are MDHEN and SYDVKM. This CDR3 has 12 amino acids. With 6 bases removed from V and 4 bases from J, the gap between germline ends came to 8 bases. The CDR3 bases are TGTGCCAGCAGGAGACTAGCAGATACGCAGTATTTT. This gives the protein CASRRLADTQYF.

This clone occurred once. CDR3 amino acids: CASTPLSAGGPDEQFF. CDR3 coding DNA: TGTGCCAGCACACCTTTGTCGGCGGGAGGGCCGGATGAGCAGTTCTTC. The chain combines TRBV2 with TRBJ2-1; 9 bases agree with TRBD2. V lost 7 bases, J lost 8 bases, and 15 bases stayed unmatched. This CDR3 region has 16 residues. Looked up from germline, CDR1 is SNHLY and CDR2 is FYNNEI. The variable domain in full, completed from reference TRBV2 and TRBJ2-1, reads EPEVTQTPSHQVTQMGQEVILRCVPISNHLYFYWYRQILGQKVEFLVSFYNNEISEKSEIFDDQFSVERPDGSNFTLKIRSTKLEDSAMYFCASTPLSAGGPDEQFFGPGTRLTVL.

This chain joins TRBV6-5 and TRBJ2-3; TRBD2 agrees at 9 bases. Trimming took 4 bases from V and 0 from J; bases not matched to a gene: 2. The germline V gene has CDR1 MNHEY and CDR2 SVGAGI. This CDR3 contains 15 residues. Written as DNA, the CDR3 is TGTGCCAGCAGTTCTGCGGGGGGGAGCACAGATACGCAGTATTTT. Translating it yields CASSSAGGSTDTQYF.

This sequence joins TRBV7-7 and TRBJ2-7; D is possibly TRBD1 (6 bases). Germline V lookup: CDR1 SSHAT, CDR2 FNYEAQ (reference sequence). Trimming took off 5 bases at V and 4 bases at J, with 15 bases between the two ends. The CDR3 sequence is 14 residues long. CDR3 amino acids: CASSPGTRSYEQYF. The CDR3 DNA sequence: TGTGCCAGCAGCCCCGGGACAAGGTCTTACGAGCAGTACTTC.

V gene TRBV21-1 combines with J gene TRBJ2-7; TRBD1 was called by the table and not checked on the DNA. TRBV21-1 is termed a pseudogene. CDR3 length equals 13 residues. The CDR3 DNA is TGTGCCAGCAACTCAGACAGGGTGGGGGAGCAGTACTTC. Residues: CASNSDRVGEQYF.